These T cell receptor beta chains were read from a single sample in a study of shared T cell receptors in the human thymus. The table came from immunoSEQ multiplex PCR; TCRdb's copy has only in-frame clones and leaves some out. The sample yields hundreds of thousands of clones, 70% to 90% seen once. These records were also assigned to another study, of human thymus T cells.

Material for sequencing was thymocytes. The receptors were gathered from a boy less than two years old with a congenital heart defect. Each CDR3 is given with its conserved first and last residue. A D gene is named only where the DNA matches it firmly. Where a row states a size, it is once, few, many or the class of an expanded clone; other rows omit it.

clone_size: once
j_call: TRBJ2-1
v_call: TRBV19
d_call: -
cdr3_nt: TGTGCCAGTAGTCCCCAGGGACTCGATTACAATGAGCAGTTCTTC
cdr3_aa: CASSPQGLDYNEQFF

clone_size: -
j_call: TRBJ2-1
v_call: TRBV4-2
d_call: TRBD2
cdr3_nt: TGTGCCAGCAGCCAAGATGGCGAGCGGGAGTGGAATGAGCAGTTCTTC
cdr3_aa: CASSQDGEREWNEQFF

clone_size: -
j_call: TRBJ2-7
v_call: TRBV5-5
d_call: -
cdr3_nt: TGTGCCAGCAGCTTGAGCAGGGTCAACGAGCAGTACTTC
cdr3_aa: CASSLSRVNEQYF

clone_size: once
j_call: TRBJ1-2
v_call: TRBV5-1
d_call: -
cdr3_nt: TGCGCCAGCAGCTTGGGTTGGGAGAACTATGGCTACACCTTC
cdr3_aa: CASSLGWENYGYTF

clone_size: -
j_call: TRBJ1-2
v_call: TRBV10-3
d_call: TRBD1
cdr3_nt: TGTGCCATCAGCGGACAGGGGGCGAGTAAGGATGGCTACACCTTC
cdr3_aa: CAISGQGASKDGYTF

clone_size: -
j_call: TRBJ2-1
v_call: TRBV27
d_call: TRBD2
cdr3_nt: TGTGCCAGCAAGAACCGGGGGGGTCAGCAGTTCTTC
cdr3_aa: CASKNRGGQQFF

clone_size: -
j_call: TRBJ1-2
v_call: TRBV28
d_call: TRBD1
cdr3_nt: TGTGCCAGCAGCTCGATGGACAGGGAAAACTATGGCTACACCTTC
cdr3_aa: CASSSMDRENYGYTF

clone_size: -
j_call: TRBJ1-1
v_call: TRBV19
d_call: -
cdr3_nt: TGTGCCAGTAGGGTTGGTAGACAGGATTGGAGCACTGAAGCTTTCTTT
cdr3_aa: CASRVGRQDWSTEAFF

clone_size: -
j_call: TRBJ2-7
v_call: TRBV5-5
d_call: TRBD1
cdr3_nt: TGTGCCAGCAGCTCCAATAGGGGACAGAGATACTACGAGCAGTACTTC
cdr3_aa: CASSSNRGQRYYEQYF

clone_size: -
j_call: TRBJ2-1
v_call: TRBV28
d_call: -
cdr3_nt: TGTGCCAGCAGTTCCCCCCCGCGCGCCTCCTACAATGAGCAGTTCTTC
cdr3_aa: CASSSPPRASYNEQFF

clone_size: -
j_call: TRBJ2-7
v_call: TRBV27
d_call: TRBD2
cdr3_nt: TGTGCCAGCAGTTTATCCACTAGCGGGAGTAGGTCCTACGAGCAGTACTTC
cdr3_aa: CASSLSTSGSRSYEQYF

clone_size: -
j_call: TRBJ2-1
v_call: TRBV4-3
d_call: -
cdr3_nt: TGCGCCAGCAGCCAAGACGGTAGCGGCTACAATGAGCAGTTCTTC
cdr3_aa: CASSQDGSGYNEQFF

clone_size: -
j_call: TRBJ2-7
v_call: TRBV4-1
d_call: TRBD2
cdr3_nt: TGCGCCAGCAGCCAAGGGACTAGCGAAACCTACGAGCAGTACTTC
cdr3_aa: CASSQGTSETYEQYF

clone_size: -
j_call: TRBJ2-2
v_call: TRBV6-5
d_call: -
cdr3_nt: TGTGCCAGCAGTTACTCAGGGGGGGTTGACACCGGGGAGCTGTTTTTT
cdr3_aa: CASSYSGGVDTGELFF

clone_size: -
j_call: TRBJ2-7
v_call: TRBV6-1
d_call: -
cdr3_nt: TGTGCCAGCAGTGACGGGAGCTCCTACGAGCAGTACTTC
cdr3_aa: CASSDGSSYEQYF

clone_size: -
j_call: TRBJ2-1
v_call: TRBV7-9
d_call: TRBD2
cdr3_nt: TGTGCCAGCAGCTTACGGGTTATAGCGGGTAAATACAATGAGCAGTTCTTC
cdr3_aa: CASSLRVIAGKYNEQFF

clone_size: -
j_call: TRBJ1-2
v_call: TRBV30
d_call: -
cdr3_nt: TGTGCCTGGAGTCGACCTTACACAGGTTTAATCCACTATGGCTACACCTTC
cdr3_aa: CAWSRPYTGLIHYGYTF

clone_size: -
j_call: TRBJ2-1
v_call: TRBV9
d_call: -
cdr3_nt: TGTGCCAGCAGCGTAGACGGTGCGTCCTACAATGAGCAGTTCTTC
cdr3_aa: CASSVDGASYNEQFF

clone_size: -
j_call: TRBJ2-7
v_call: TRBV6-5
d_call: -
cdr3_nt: TGTGCCAGCAGGAAAACCAGGGAAGGCCACGAGCAGTACTTC
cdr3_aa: CASRKTREGHEQYF

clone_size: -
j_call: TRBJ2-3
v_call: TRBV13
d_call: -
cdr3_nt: TGTGCCAGCAGGTGGAGACAGAAAGCGTCAGATACGCAGTATTTT
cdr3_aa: CASRWRQKASDTQYF

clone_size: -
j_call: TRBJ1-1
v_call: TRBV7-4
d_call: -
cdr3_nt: TGTGCCAGCAGCTTATCTACCGGAGCTTTCTTT
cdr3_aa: CASSLSTGAFF

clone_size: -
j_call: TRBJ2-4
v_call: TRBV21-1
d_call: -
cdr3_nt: TGTGCCAGCAGCAAAGATACTAGCGGGAGGGCCGATGCCAAAAACATTCAGTACTTC
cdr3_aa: CASSKDTSGRADAKNIQYF

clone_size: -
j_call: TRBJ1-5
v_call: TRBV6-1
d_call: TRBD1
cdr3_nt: TGTGCCAGCAGTGAACCGGGACAGAATCAGCCCCAGCATTTT
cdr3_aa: CASSEPGQNQPQHF

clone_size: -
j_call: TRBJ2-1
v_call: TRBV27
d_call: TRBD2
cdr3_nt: TGTGCCAGCAGTCGGGGGACTAGCGGGAGAGTTGTTCCCTACAATGAGCAGTTCTTC
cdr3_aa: CASSRGTSGRVVPYNEQFF

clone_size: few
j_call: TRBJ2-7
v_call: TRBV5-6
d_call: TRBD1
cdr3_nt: TGTGCCAGCAGCCCACGACAGGGGGCGACGTACGAGCAGTACTTC
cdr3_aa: CASSPRQGATYEQYF

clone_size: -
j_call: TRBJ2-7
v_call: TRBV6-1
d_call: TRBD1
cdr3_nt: TGTGCCAGCAGTGAAGCCCCATGGGACAGGGAAGGTAGCGAGCAGTACTTC
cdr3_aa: CASSEAPWDREGSEQYF

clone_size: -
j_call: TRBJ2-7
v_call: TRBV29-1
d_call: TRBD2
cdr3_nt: TGCAGCGTTGTTGCGCCTAGCGGGACGACCTACGAGCAGTACTTC
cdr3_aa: CSVVAPSGTTYEQYF

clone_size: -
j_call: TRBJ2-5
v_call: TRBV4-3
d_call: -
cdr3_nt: TGCGCCAGCAGCCAAGATTCGAGGGGAGGAGAGACCCAGTACTTC
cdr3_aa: CASSQDSRGGETQYF